Listed below are T cell receptor beta chains from one sample, sequenced in a study of blood T cell repertoires in COVID-19. Produced via immunoSEQ multiplex PCR; TCRdb's table is partial and in-frame only. The data contain about 250,000 clones, about four fifths of them singletons. Sequenced: peripheral blood. The receptors shown here come from a man at least 80 years old with acute or convalescent COVID-19. CDR3s include the opening cysteine and the closing phenylalanine or tryptophan. The D gene is left open where the match is weak. The size entry is marked missing in some rows and otherwise reads once, few, many or a size class.

-	TRBV6-6	TRBJ2-3	TRBD2	TGTGCCAGCAGTTTACTAGCGGGACAAGTCGCAGATACGCAGTATTTT	CASSLLAGQVADTQYF
-	TRBV7-2	TRBJ2-3	TRBD2	TGTGCCAGCAGCGTCCGCCCGGGACTAGCCACAGATACGCAGTATTTT	CASSVRPGLATDTQYF
-	TRBV5-1	TRBJ1-6	-	TGCGCCAGCAGCCGCTCGGGGATATTCGGGAATTCACCCCTCCACTTT	CASSRSGIFGNSPLHF
-	TRBV6-5	TRBJ1-5	TRBD1	TGTGCCAGTCATTCTGGACAGGGTGGTCAGCCCCAGCATTTT	CASHSGQGGQPQHF
-	TRBV6-5	TRBJ2-3	TRBD2	TGTGCCAGCAGTCTGACTAGCGGGGGTTGGGATACGCAGTATTTT	CASSLTSGGWDTQYF
-	TRBV3-1/TRBV3-2	TRBJ1-2	-	TGTGCCAGCAGCCAGGATTTCTCAGTCCCCCTAGTCTACACCTTC	CASSQDFSVPLVYTF
-	TRBV18	TRBJ1-1	-	TGTGCCAGCTCACCTTCCTCGGGGACAATGAACACTGAAGCTTTCTTT	CASSPSSGTMNTEAFF
once	TRBV25-1	TRBJ2-7	-	TGTGCCAGCAGTGGCAGGGGCCGCGCGAACTACGAGCAGTACTTC	CASSGRGRANYEQYF
-	TRBV19	TRBJ2-1	-	TGTGCCAGTAGTAAGGCTAGCGGGCACCTCAGGGGGAATGAGCAGTTCTTC	CASSKASGHLRGNEQFF
-	TRBV28	TRBJ1-4	-	TGTGCCAGCAGTTTCGAGCAGGGCTACGAAAAACTGTTTTTT	CASSFEQGYEKLFF
once	TRBV7-2	TRBJ2-3	-	TGTGCCAGCAGCCGCGTGGTTCTTAGCACAGATACGCAGTATTTT	CASSRVVLSTDTQYF
-	TRBV14	TRBJ1-4	TRBD1	TGTGCCAGCAGCCAACAGGGGGCGGGTAGTGAAAAACTGTTTTTT	CASSQQGAGSEKLFF
-	TRBV5-4	TRBJ2-3	-	TGTGCCAGCAGCTTGGACTTCACAGATACGCAGTATTTT	CASSLDFTDTQYF
-	TRBV5-1	TRBJ1-6	-	TGCGCCAGCAGCTTGGCCGGGACACCTTATAATTCACCCCTCCACTTT	CASSLAGTPYNSPLHF
-	TRBV18	TRBJ1-1	-	TGTGCCAGCTCCCCCGCCGGGGACACTGAAGCTTTCTTT	CASSPAGDTEAFF
-	TRBV6-5	TRBJ1-5	-	TGTGCCAGCAGTTACCAGGGCTTAGGTGGCAATCAGCCCCAGCATTTT	CASSYQGLGGNQPQHF
few	TRBV9	TRBJ1-4	TRBD1	TGTGCCAGCAGCGCCGGGACAGCCTCTGGGGAACTGTTTTTT	CASSAGTASGELFF
-	TRBV7-9	TRBJ1-1	-	TGTGCCAGCAGCTTAGGGGTCAGGAAGAGAACTGAAGCTTTCTTT	CASSLGVRKRTEAFF
-	TRBV6-1	TRBJ2-2	TRBD1	TGTGCCAGCAGGATTCCGGGACAGGGGGCCGGGGAGCTGTTTTTT	CASRIPGQGAGELFF
-	TRBV19	TRBJ2-2	-	TGTGCCAGTTCTATCGCCCAGGCCTCCAACACCGGGGAGCTGTTTTTT	CASSIAQASNTGELFF
-	TRBV11-2	TRBJ2-7	-	TGTGCCAGCAGCTTATTTTTCGTCCCAGGGTCCGAGCAGTACTTC	CASSLFFVPGSEQYF
-	TRBV3-1/TRBV3-2	TRBJ1-1	TRBD1	TGTGCCAGCAGCCAACGACAGGGGGCCGGAACTGAAGCTTTCTTT	CASSQRQGAGTEAFF
-	TRBV11-2	TRBJ1-1	-	TGTGCCAGCAGCTTAGGGACAGTGGATGAAGCTTTCTTT	CASSLGTVDEAFF
-	TRBV5-1	TRBJ2-7	TRBD1	TGCGCCAGCAGCTTTGAGACAGGGGTTTCCTACGAGCAGTACTTC	CASSFETGVSYEQYF
-	TRBV5-5	TRBJ1-6	-	TGTGCCAGCAGCTTGGGAGGGTACGGGTATAATTCACCCCTCCACTTT	CASSLGGYGYNSPLHF
once	TRBV24-1	TRBJ1-3	-	TGTGCCACCAGTGAAGGGGGTTTATCCGGAAACACCATATATTTT	CATSEGGLSGNTIYF
once	TRBV24-1	TRBJ1-2	-	TGTGCCACCAGTGACGAGCCATCTGGCTACACCTTC	CATSDEPSGYTF
-	TRBV20-1	TRBJ2-7	-	TGCAGTGCTAGTTATGAGGGAGTCTCCTACGAGCAGTACTTC	CSASYEGVSYEQYF
few	TRBV5-5	TRBJ1-2	-	TGTGCCAGCAGCTTGAGATTCGGGGGAGACTATGGCTACACCTTC	CASSLRFGGDYGYTF